This T cell receptor (beta chain) was captured in a study of Graves' ophthalmopathy and Graves' hyperthyroidism. V was pared by 4 bases and J by 9 bases, with 11 bases of the junction left unmatched. Germline V gene data show CDR1 as SEHNR and CDR2 as FQNEAQ (reference sequence). The CDR3 length is 14 residues. Amplified TCR beta CDR3 regions were obtained using RNA transcripts as template. HTBI-primed RT-PCR formed the first round, and a multiplex PCR formed the second. A single record per CDR3 protein comes from TCRdb applying MiXCR to the multiplex PCR reads. The repertoire includes around 1,200,000 distinct CDR3 sequences, around a third of them detected once, and 11% sits in the top ten. Regarding this clonotype: A much larger clone differs by one base, so this may be a read error.

The authors enrolled newly diagnosed hyperthyroidism patients aged 18 to 65 with under 2 months' duration. This receptor was obtained from an adult man with Graves' hyperthyroidism. Material for sequencing was peripheral blood or thyroid tissue (not recorded which). V gene TRBV7-9 combines with J gene TRBJ2-7; 8 nucleotides agree with TRBD2. In nucleotides, the CDR3 is TGTGCCAGCAGCTCTGGACCGGACGCGGGGGGGCAGTACTTC. Translating gives CASSSGPDAGGQYF.